A selection of T cell receptor beta chains follows, all from one sample in a study of T cell clusters in autoimmune cytopenias. TCRdb re-called the multiplex PCR reads and gives one entry per CDR3 protein, without DNA. The table counts 4,000 to 6,000 distinct CDR3 sequences; approximately 55% lies in the top ten. The same sample was also studied in work on T cell repertoires in aging, cancer and after chemotherapy.

The specimen was peripheral blood. The receptors stem from a human donor with chronic lymphocytic leukemia. The donor label of this sample is uncertain. The CDR3 runs from the conserved cysteine through the conserved F or W. The size entry is marked missing in some rows and otherwise reads once, few, many or a size class.

J,size,V,CDR3
TRBJ2-3,medium-sized,TRBV5-4,CASSYSGASTDTQYF
TRBJ1-5,.,TRBV12-3/TRBV12-4,CASWTAYSNQPQHF
TRBJ2-2,.,TRBV7-9,CASSFFRTWNTGELFF
TRBJ1-2,.,TRBV18,CASSGQGNRYTF
TRBJ1-1,.,TRBV5-6,CASSLGVIAFF
TRBJ1-1,.,TRBV6-5,CASSSDRLNEAFF
TRBJ2-5,.,TRBV10-3,CAISESVQETQYF
TRBJ2-2,.,TRBV7-2,CASSFALDLGELFF
TRBJ2-1,.,TRBV6-1,CASSSTGQGSSYNEQFF
TRBJ2-1,.,TRBV5-6,CASSPASTNNNEQFF
TRBJ1-6,.,TRBV7-9,CASSLVQAKGSPLHF
TRBJ2-6,medium-sized,TRBV6-1,CASSRASGANVLTF
TRBJ1-1,.,TRBV15,CATSTTGGATEAFF
TRBJ1-5,.,TRBV19,CASSMGRGGRDQPQHF
TRBJ2-5,medium-sized,TRBV6-1,CASSEGGGGAETQYF
TRBJ1-5,.,TRBV27,CASSLYGGGNQPQHF
TRBJ2-3,medium-sized,TRBV12-3/TRBV12-4,CASSLFTDTQYF
TRBJ1-4,.,TRBV7-2,CASSRTVATNEKLFF
TRBJ2-7,large,TRBV7-9,CASSQSTVRYEQYF
TRBJ2-2,medium-sized,TRBV12-3/TRBV12-4,CASSLGRWNTGELFF
TRBJ1-4,.,TRBV28,CASSSFGEKLFF
TRBJ1-5,.,TRBV15,CATSRDWGNSNQPQHF
TRBJ2-7,medium-sized,TRBV6-5,CASSYGRYSSYEQYF
TRBJ2-2,.,TRBV19,CASSSPGTGARELFF
TRBJ2-6,medium-sized,TRBV27,CASSPNRRDFGYSGANVLTF
TRBJ2-2,medium-sized,TRBV6-5,CASSLTGNTGELFF
TRBJ2-1,.,TRBV10-3,CAISELRDRNEQFF
TRBJ2-6,.,TRBV5-5,CASSARGSGANVLTF
TRBJ2-7,.,TRBV15,CATSRGQGAREQYF
TRBJ1-6,.,TRBV11-2,CASTPVGDRGNSPLHF
TRBJ2-5,.,TRBV12-3/TRBV12-4,CASSVTGGWSETQYF
TRBJ2-5,.,TRBV9,CASSVATSGGAQYF
TRBJ1-1,.,TRBV6-5,CASSVGWGTDAFF
TRBJ2-5,.,TRBV11-3,CASSQPRDRGGQETQYF
TRBJ1-4,.,TRBV18,CASSPYRATQTNEKLFF
TRBJ2-6,.,TRBV18,CASSARTGDYGANVLTF
TRBJ1-2,medium-sized,TRBV29-1,CSVETGSALGYTF
TRBJ2-1,.,TRBV6-1,CASSLDRNSYNEQFF
TRBJ2-3,.,TRBV27,CASSRTGGLGGADTQYF
TRBJ2-1,medium-sized,TRBV11-3,CASSFPVGVVNEQFF
TRBJ1-1,medium-sized,TRBV29-1,CSVGFGVNTEAFF
TRBJ2-5,.,TRBV28,CASSSSFGRETQYF
TRBJ1-4,medium-sized,TRBV6-2/TRBV6-3,CASRPSGGSNEKLFF
TRBJ2-1,medium-sized,TRBV11-3,CASSFRRGYNEQFF
TRBJ1-5,.,TRBV6-2/TRBV6-3,CASGDRVGNQPQHF
TRBJ2-2,.,TRBV7-2,CASKGGPSAGELFF
TRBJ2-7,medium-sized,TRBV6-5,CASSPLTPTPNDYEQYF
TRBJ2-3,.,TRBV10-3,CAITDRVDFTDTQYF